The 2 T cell receptor beta chains in this list originate from one sample, sequenced in a study of blood T cells in healthy people across ages. Alongside a J-beta primer mix, a sample-barcoded 5' primer served in a second PCR lasting roughly 6 to 11 cycles. TCRdb reprocessed the 5' RACE reads via MiXCR and lists one record per CDR3 protein. The sample has some 1,800,000 distinct CDR3 sequences, 35% to 50% seen once. Sample: blood. The origin of the receptors is a human donor in good health.

This clonotype was recorded a few times. The chain couples TRBV4-1 to TRBJ1-1, with TRBD1 matching over 8 bases. This CDR3 region has 14 residues. Germline V gene lookup returns CDR1 MGHRA and CDR2 YSYEKL. V shed 6 bases, J shed 6 bases, and the junction held 9 bases outside the gene matches. The CDR3, as DNA: TGCGCCAGCAGACGACCTGGACAGGGACCTGAAGCTTTCTTT. The encoded protein is CASRRPGQGPEAFF.

V usage is TRBV24-1 and J usage is TRBJ2-1; perhaps D is TRBD1 or TRBD2 (5 bases each). Germline CDR1 is KGHDR and CDR2 is SFDVKD. The CDR3 spans 13 residues. Between the trimmed V and J ends, which lost 5 bases and 5 bases, there was a span of 9 bases. In DNA, the CDR3 is TGTGCCACCAGTGGAGGGGAGCACAATGAGCAGTTCTTC. Translating gives CATSGGEHNEQFF.